The 25 T cell receptor beta chains below all came from one sample that was sequenced in a study of CD8 T cells in Susac syndrome (dated by TCRdb to the late 2010s). Libraries came from the immunoSEQ multiplex PCR assay. RNA was extracted with the RNeasy kit and roughly 0.45 to 1 ug was reverse transcribed using random hexamers. The public reads were reanalyzed by TCRdb: fastp trimming at Q25, MiXCR alignment, in-frame beta chains only. Rows with one shared CDR3 protein collapse into an entry with the most common genes and DNA. The sample profile shows 71,000 or so distinct CDR3 sequences; 93% of them were found once. The biggest ten clones account for around 0.15% of the sample. The sequenced sample was CD4+ T cells from PBMCs. These receptors came from a human donor with Susac syndrome.

CDR3 coding DNA: TGTGCCACCAGCACCGGGTCAAACACCGGGGAGCTGTTTTTT. This gives the protein CATSTGSNTGELFF. V gene TRBV15 combines with J gene TRBJ2-2; D is ambiguous. V gave up 4 bases and J gave up 2 bases, with 8 bases separating them. CDR3 length: 14 amino acids. Germline-derived CDR1 and CDR2 are LNHNV and YYDKDF (reference sequence).

The chain links TRBV7-3 to TRBJ2-2; D is ambiguous. Germline V CDR1 and CDR2: SGHTA, FQGTGA. The CDR3 spans 13 residues. Deletions cut 2 bases from V and 4 bases from J, with 5 bases between. The CDR3 is CASSLFRTGELFF. The CDR3 nucleotides are TGTGCCAGCAGCTTATTTCGCACCGGGGAGCTGTTTTTT.

The chain combines TRBV2 with TRBJ2-2; TRBD1 aligns across 7 bases. With 7 bases clipped from V and 3 bases from J, the junction kept 8 bases outside the gene matches. Germline V gives CDR1 SNHLY, CDR2 FYNNEI. CDR3 length equals 15 residues. The CDR3 bases are TGTGCCAGCAAAAAACAGGGGTCAGACACCGGGGAGCTGTTTTTT. Its protein product is CASKKQGSDTGELFF.

This clonotype occurred once. The chain has TRBV2 and TRBJ2-2; 11 bases fit TRBD1. V was clipped by 10 bases and J by 5 bases; unmatched bases: 3. This CDR3 contains 13 residues. Germline loops: CDR1 SNHLY, CDR2 FYNNEI. This CDR3 is CATGQGATGELFF. The CDR3 region has the DNA TGTGCCACAGGACAGGGGGCTACCGGGGAGCTGTTTTTT.

V gene TRBV3-1 combines with J gene TRBJ1-1, with D tentatively TRBD1 (6 bases). Between the trimmed V and J ends, which lost 4 bases and 1 base, there was a span of 13 bases. The CDR3 length is 15 residues. Germline CDR1 and CDR2: LGHDT and YNNKEL (reference sequence). The DNA for the CDR3 is TGTGCCAGCAGCCCAGGGGTTTCGGGGAACACTGAAGCTTTCTTT. Translated: CASSPGVSGNTEAFF.

The chain is built from TRBV12-3 or TRBV12-4 and TRBJ2-5; D ambiguous. The V and J ends lost 5 bases and 1 base respectively, with 5 bases between them. The CDR3 contains 12 residues. The CDR3 here is CASSPAQETQYF. DNA of the CDR3: TGTGCCAGCAGTCCTGCCCAAGAGACCCAGTACTTC.

The chain employs TRBV30 and TRBJ1-2; TRBD1 aligns across 9 bases. This CDR3 spans 12 amino acids. J was trimmed by 7 bases and V by 3 bases; bases with no gene match: 3. CDR1 and CDR2 from the germline V gene are GTSNPN and SVGIG (reference sequence). The CDR3 here is CAWSRTGVGYTF. Written as DNA, the CDR3 is TGTGCCTGGAGCCGGACAGGGGTTGGCTACACCTTC.

This chain's CDR3 is CASSYTGNAEQYF. Here the CDR3 DNA reads TGTGCCAGCAGTTACACAGGGAACGCCGAGCAGTACTTC. This chain joins TRBV6-2 or TRBV6-3 and TRBJ2-7; possible D gene TRBD1, 6 bases. The CDR3 is made up of 13 amino acids. Trimming took 2 bases from V and 6 from J, leaving 11 bases between them. CDR1 and CDR2 (germline): MNHEY, SVGEGT.

The V and J genes are TRBV7-9 and TRBJ2-3, with 10 bases lining up with TRBD2. In germline, CDR1 is SEHNR, CDR2 FQNEAQ (reference sequence). The CDR3 consists of 17 residues. The V segment lost 2 bases and the J segment 0 bases; nucleotides outside the gene matches: 5. The CDR3 sequence is CASSLSQAGGSTDTQYF. DNA of the CDR3: TGTGCCAGCAGCTTATCGCAAGCGGGGGGGAGCACAGATACGCAGTATTTT.

The table lists this clonotype with a count of one. The chain combines TRBV29-1 with TRBJ2-5; D not certain. The CDR3 consists of 13 residues. The V and J ends lost 3 bases and 7 bases respectively, with 15 bases between them. Germline assignment: CDR1 SQVTM and CDR2 ANQGSEA. The CDR3 protein is CSVEAEASGTQYF. CDR3 bases: TGCAGCGTTGAGGCAGAAGCGTCCGGGACCCAGTACTTC.

The V call is TRBV20-1, the J call TRBJ1-5; D uncertain. The CDR3 is 13 residues long. Germline values: CDR1 DFQATT, CDR2 SNEGSKA (reference sequence). Trimming removed 6 bases at V and 5 bases at J, with 14 bases between. CDR3 in amino acids: CSARPTFDQPQHF. In DNA, the CDR3 is TGCAGTGCCCGTCCGACCTTCGATCAGCCCCAGCATTTT.

CDR3 protein: CASTLRGDRGSYEQYF. The CDR3 DNA is TGTGCCAGCACCCTCCGGGGGGACAGGGGCTCCTACGAGCAGTACTTC. This chain uses TRBV27 with TRBJ2-7; TRBD1 matches 10 bases. CDR3 length: 16 amino acids. The germline gives CDR1 MNHEY, CDR2 SMNVEV (reference sequence). V was pared by 7 bases and J by 0 bases, with 9 bases of the junction left unmatched.

The chain has TRBV28 and TRBJ2-1; 8 bases map to TRBD2. The junction had 2 bases not matched to a gene; V was cut back by 6 bases and J by 1 base. The CDR3 contains 14 residues. Germline CDR1 is MDHEN and CDR2 is SYDVKM. For the CDR3, the DNA is TGTGCCAGCAGACCGGGGGGGTCCTACAATGAGCAGTTCTTC. It is translated as CASRPGGSYNEQFF.

The chain combines TRBV4-3 with TRBJ1-6; maybe TRBD1 (5 bases). The V gene's germline CDR1 is LGHNA and CDR2 YSLEER. The V end was cut by 0 bases, the J end by 10 bases, with 19 bases between. The CDR3 totals 17 residues. The CDR3 nucleotides are TGCGCCAGCAGCCAAGAACCGGACACGGCTATAGGATCACCCCTCCACTTT. Its translation: CASSQEPDTAIGSPLHF.

This chain links TRBV28 with TRBJ1-4; D remains unclear. The CDR3 covers 15 residues. CDR1 and CDR2 (germline): MDHEN, SYDVKM. V was pared by 5 bases and J by 0 bases, with 10 bases between. CDR3 in DNA: TGTGCCAGCAGTGGAACACCAGCAACTAATGAAAAACTGTTTTTT. This translates into CASSGTPATNEKLFF.

V gene TRBV18 combines with J gene TRBJ1-1, with D perhaps matching TRBD1 (6 bases). The CDR3 is 15 amino acids. CDR1 KGHSH and CDR2 LQKENI come from the germline V gene. The ends were cut back, 1 base at V and 4 bases at J, with 13 bases in the middle. The CDR3 protein is CASSPQIDRPTEAFF. The CDR3 nucleotides are TGTGCCAGCTCACCACAAATCGACAGGCCCACTGAAGCTTTCTTT.

This sequence joins TRBV28 and TRBJ1-2, with 7 bases fitting TRBD1. This CDR3 comprises 14 residues. After removal of 2 bases from V and 7 bases from J, the junction contained 7 bases not matched to a gene. The germline V gene encodes CDR1 MDHEN and CDR2 SYDVKM. The CDR3 sequence: CASSLPTGAAGYTF. Here the CDR3 DNA reads TGTGCCAGCAGTTTACCCACAGGGGCCGCTGGCTACACCTTC.

This chain links TRBV28 with TRBJ1-1; no clear D gene. This CDR3 region has 14 residues. The V end lost 1 base, the J end lost 1 base, and 7 bases lay between the germline ends. CDR1 is MDHEN and CDR2 is SYDVKM in the germline V gene. CDR3 in amino acids: CASSLLGSNTEAFF. The CDR3 region has the DNA TGTGCCAGCAGTTTATTGGGTTCGAACACTGAAGCTTTCTTT.

This rearrangement joins TRBV20-1 to TRBJ1-6; possible D gene TRBD1, 5 bases. Trimming took 4 bases from V and 6 from J, leaving 16 bases between them. The length of the CDR3 is 15 residues. Germline V gene sequence: CDR1 DFQATT, CDR2 SNEGSKA (reference sequence). The CDR3 loop reads CSATNYGTRNSPLHF. The CDR3 bases are TGCAGTGCTACCAATTATGGGACCCGTAATTCACCCCTCCACTTT.

This rearrangement joins TRBV29-1 to TRBJ2-2, with no clear D. V lost 5 bases to trimming and J lost 3 bases, with 7 bases between them. The CDR3 has 12 residues. In germline, CDR1 is SQVTM, CDR2 ANQGSEA. CDR3 nucleotides: TGCAGCGTTTCGGGTCACACCGGGGAGCTGTTTTTT. Its protein product is CSVSGHTGELFF.

The CDR3 DNA reads TGTGCCAGCAGTTACGGCACATCCCGCACAGATACGCAGTATTTT. Protein product: CASSYGTSRTDTQYF. This chain joins TRBV6-5 and TRBJ2-3; D gene ambiguous. Trimming took 2 bases from V and 1 from J, leaving 10 bases between them. Per germline, CDR1 MNHEY and CDR2 SVGAGI. There are 15 residues in the CDR3.

This chain uses TRBV24-1 with TRBJ1-5; possibly TRBD1 for D (5 bases). Germline-derived CDR1 and CDR2 are KGHDR and SFDVKD. The CDR3 length is 16 residues. The V and J ends lost 9 bases and 4 bases respectively, with 21 bases between them. The CDR3 protein is CATQKSTPGGNQPQHF. In DNA form, the CDR3 reads TGTGCCACCCAAAAAAGTACACCGGGGGGTAATCAGCCCCAGCATTTT.

The CDR3 DNA reads as TGTGCCTGGAGTGTCAGGGTTGGGAGTGCTGAAGCTTTCTTT. Protein product: CAWSVRVGSAEAFF. The chain employs TRBV30 and TRBJ1-1, with D perhaps matching TRBD1 (5 bases). CDR3 length: 14 amino acids. V lost 0 bases and J 6 bases, leaving 14 bases between the germline ends. Germline CDR1 GTSNPN, CDR2 SVGIG (reference sequence).

The chain combines TRBV29-1 with TRBJ1-4, with 7 positions matching TRBD1. Unmatched junction bases numbered 5, after V lost 6 bases and J lost 4 bases. The V gene's germline CDR1 is SQVTM and CDR2 ANQGSEA. The CDR3 has 13 amino acids. CDR3 sequence reads: CSVLGGYNEKLFF. The CDR3 DNA reads as TGCAGCGTCTTAGGGGGCTATAATGAAAAACTGTTTTTT.

This chain uses TRBV2 with TRBJ2-5, with D perhaps TRBD2 (6 bases). V dropped 0 bases and J dropped 9 bases, with 14 bases sitting between them. This CDR3 contains 14 residues. CDR1 is SNHLY, CDR2 FYNNEI, per germline. CDR3 DNA sequence: TGTGCCAGCAGTGAAGCGGCCCCTGGGGAGGCCCAGTACTTC. Protein product: CASSEAAPGEAQYF. The full variable domain, with the rest looked up from reference TRBV2 and TRBJ2-5, is EPEVTQTPSHQVTQMGQEVILRCVPISNHLYFYWYRQILGQKVEFLVSFYNNEISEKSEIFDDQFSVERPDGSNFTLKIRSTKLEDSAMYFCASSEAAPGEAQYFGPGTRLLVL.